This T cell receptor (beta chain) was observed in a study of blood T cells in healthy people across ages. Across the whole study: The capture of about one barcoded beta molecule per two T cells was achieved by template switching.

To note about this clonotype: The target antigen is unknown.

The use of a sample-barcoded 5' primer and a J-beta primer mix characterized a second PCR of roughly 7 to 11 cycles. TCRdb recomputed calls from the 5' RACE reads with MiXCR, one row per CDR3 protein. The sample lists about 680,000 distinct CDR3 sequences; around 49% were seen once. RNA extraction gave at least 5.5 micrograms of total RNA per sample. CDR1 is DFQATT and CDR2 is SNEGSKA in the germline V gene (reference sequence). The CDR3 loop spans 20 amino acids. Germline trimming cut 0 bases from V and 0 bases from J; bases unmatched to any gene: 11. Whole-study results and caveats: Roughly linearly, TCR beta diversity per million T cells fell as age increased.

The source material was blood. V and J are TRBV20-1 and TRBJ2-2; 12 nucleotides align to TRBD2. This TCR derives from a woman aged 55-75 years in good health. The CDR3: CSARDRRLAGVSANTGELFF. As DNA, the CDR3 is TGCAGTGCTAGAGATCGGCGACTAGCGGGAGTTTCCGCGAACACCGGGGAGCTGTTTTTT.